A selection of T cell receptor beta chains follows, all from one sample in a study of vaccination effects on CD4 cells after COVID-19. Some clones are missing from TCRdb's copy, which holds only in-frame ones; the method was immunoSEQ multiplex PCR. Of some 68,000 clones listed, 75% are singletons. Their specific antigens are unknown. Sequencing was performed on CD4+ T cells from PBMCs cultured with HCoV-OC43 spike peptides, taken before COVID-19 vaccination. These receptors all come from a human donor who received a COVID-19 vaccine. Both conserved end residues are part of each CDR3. The order of the fields is V gene, D gene, J gene, CDR3 protein. A D gene is named only where the DNA matches it firmly.

v_gene: TRBV19
d_gene: -
j_gene: TRBJ1-1
CDR3aa: CASSIQGGTTEAFF

v_gene: TRBV7-2
d_gene: -
j_gene: TRBJ2-5
CDR3aa: CASSLGRLQETQYF

v_gene: TRBV3-1/TRBV3-2
d_gene: -
j_gene: TRBJ2-3
CDR3aa: CASSNIDTQYF

v_gene: TRBV5-1
d_gene: TRBD2
j_gene: TRBJ2-2
CDR3aa: CASSPEASGRGGELFF

v_gene: TRBV7-2
d_gene: -
j_gene: TRBJ2-1
CDR3aa: CASSLYQGTYNEQFF

v_gene: TRBV2
d_gene: TRBD1
j_gene: TRBJ1-6
CDR3aa: CASSDQGASNSPLHF

v_gene: TRBV5-1
d_gene: -
j_gene: TRBJ1-1
CDR3aa: CASSFGRTNTEAFF

v_gene: TRBV30
d_gene: -
j_gene: TRBJ1-2
CDR3aa: CAWRDNINYGYTF

v_gene: TRBV5-1
d_gene: -
j_gene: TRBJ2-3
CDR3aa: CASSTIYNTDTQYF

v_gene: TRBV10-2
d_gene: -
j_gene: TRBJ2-5
CDR3aa: CASRKEETQYF

v_gene: TRBV4-1
d_gene: -
j_gene: TRBJ2-1
CDR3aa: CASSQAAGQTYNEQFF

v_gene: TRBV28
d_gene: -
j_gene: TRBJ1-5
CDR3aa: CASSPVGVQQPQHF

v_gene: TRBV24-1
d_gene: -
j_gene: TRBJ1-6
CDR3aa: CATRRDQNSPLHF

v_gene: TRBV19
d_gene: -
j_gene: TRBJ1-3
CDR3aa: CASAERSGISGNTIYF

v_gene: TRBV5-1
d_gene: -
j_gene: TRBJ1-1
CDR3aa: CASSTQGSEAFF

v_gene: TRBV29-1
d_gene: TRBD1
j_gene: TRBJ2-5
CDR3aa: CSVQGVGGTETQYF

v_gene: TRBV6-2/TRBV6-3
d_gene: TRBD2
j_gene: TRBJ2-5
CDR3aa: CASSRATGGKETQYF

v_gene: TRBV6-2/TRBV6-3
d_gene: -
j_gene: TRBJ2-4
CDR3aa: CASSPTGTKNIQYF

v_gene: TRBV7-3
d_gene: -
j_gene: TRBJ1-1
CDR3aa: CASSPSGRRDTEAFF

v_gene: TRBV24-1
d_gene: -
j_gene: TRBJ1-5
CDR3aa: CATSDTGSGNQPQHF

v_gene: TRBV28
d_gene: -
j_gene: TRBJ1-5
CDR3aa: CASSGSYSTGNQPQHF

v_gene: TRBV9
d_gene: -
j_gene: TRBJ2-5
CDR3aa: CASSVGSGVDIETQYF

v_gene: TRBV2
d_gene: -
j_gene: TRBJ2-5
CDR3aa: CASSENLLYQETQYF

v_gene: TRBV18
d_gene: -
j_gene: TRBJ2-6
CDR3aa: CASSPYSGANVLTF

v_gene: TRBV7-9
d_gene: TRBD1
j_gene: TRBJ2-5
CDR3aa: CASSLRFGQGAPQETQYF

v_gene: TRBV24-1
d_gene: TRBD1
j_gene: TRBJ2-1
CDR3aa: CATSDVTGNGDEQFF